A selection of T cell receptor beta chains follows, all from one sample in a study of control samples from healthy donors and cancer patients. Method: immunoSEQ multiplex PCR; TCRdb's copy keeps in-frame clones and lacks some. The sample shows under 55,000 clones, about 91% of them seen only once. Sequences were obtained from PBMCs. The receptors were sampled from a woman between 35 and 50 years old with head and neck cancer. The CDR3 runs from the conserved cysteine through the conserved F or W. Each record gives: CDR3 length, J gene, clone size, D gene, V gene, CDR3 protein, CDR3 DNA. The D gene is left open where the match is weak. Size is stated for part of the rows, as once, few or many counts, or as a class when the clone is expanded.

cdr3_length: 14; j_call: TRBJ2-3; clone_size: NA; d_call: NA; v_call: TRBV5-1; cdr3_aa: CASSPGIASDTQYF; cdr3_nt: TGCGCCAGCAGCCCCGGGATAGCGTCAGATACGCAGTATTTT
cdr3_length: 13; j_call: TRBJ2-7; clone_size: NA; d_call: TRBD2; v_call: TRBV19; cdr3_aa: CASASGSSYEQYF; cdr3_nt: TGTGCCAGTGCGAGCGGGAGCTCCTACGAGCAGTACTTC
cdr3_length: 13; j_call: TRBJ1-1; clone_size: NA; d_call: NA; v_call: TRBV29-1; cdr3_aa: CSVAGRMNTEAFF; cdr3_nt: TGCAGCGTGGCGGGACGGATGAACACTGAAGCTTTCTTT
cdr3_length: 15; j_call: TRBJ2-1; clone_size: NA; d_call: TRBD2; v_call: TRBV7-3; cdr3_aa: CASSQRLAGGNEQFF; cdr3_nt: TGTGCCAGCAGCCAGAGACTAGCGGGAGGCAATGAGCAGTTCTTC
cdr3_length: 16; j_call: TRBJ2-4; clone_size: NA; d_call: NA; v_call: TRBV4-1; cdr3_aa: CASSQEFVRGQNIQYF; cdr3_nt: TGCGCCAGCAGCCAAGAATTTGTTCGCGGACAAAACATTCAGTACTTC
cdr3_length: 14; j_call: TRBJ2-5; clone_size: NA; d_call: TRBD2; v_call: TRBV2; cdr3_aa: CASRLSGKRETQYF; cdr3_nt: TGTGCCAGCCGACTTAGCGGGAAGCGAGAGACCCAGTACTTC
cdr3_length: 12; j_call: TRBJ2-7; clone_size: NA; d_call: TRBD1; v_call: TRBV6-5; cdr3_aa: CASRTGNYEQYF; cdr3_nt: TGTGCCAGCAGGACAGGGAACTACGAGCAGTACTTC
cdr3_length: 15; j_call: TRBJ2-7; clone_size: NA; d_call: TRBD1; v_call: TRBV6-1; cdr3_aa: CASSERGQGPYEQYF; cdr3_nt: TGTGCCAGCAGTGAACGTGGACAGGGTCCCTACGAGCAGTACTTC
cdr3_length: 16; j_call: TRBJ1-3; clone_size: NA; d_call: NA; v_call: TRBV18; cdr3_aa: CASSNYEGRTGNTIYF; cdr3_nt: TGTGCCAGCTCAAATTATGAGGGAAGAACTGGAAACACCATATATTTT
cdr3_length: 17; j_call: TRBJ1-6; clone_size: NA; d_call: NA; v_call: TRBV5-4; cdr3_aa: CASSSDRISSYNSPLHF; cdr3_nt: TGTGCCAGCAGCAGCGACAGGATCAGCTCCTATAATTCACCCCTCCACTTT
cdr3_length: 13; j_call: TRBJ2-7; clone_size: NA; d_call: NA; v_call: TRBV30; cdr3_aa: CAWSPGQLYEQYF; cdr3_nt: TGTGCCTGGAGCCCCGGACAGCTTTACGAGCAGTACTTC
cdr3_length: 15; j_call: TRBJ1-4; clone_size: NA; d_call: NA; v_call: TRBV4-2; cdr3_aa: CASSLYQGSNEKLFF; cdr3_nt: TGTGCCAGCAGCCTTTATCAGGGGTCTAATGAAAAACTGTTTTTT
cdr3_length: 12; j_call: TRBJ2-2; clone_size: NA; d_call: NA; v_call: TRBV19; cdr3_aa: CASSEPTGELFF; cdr3_nt: TGTGCCAGTAGTGAGCCGACCGGGGAGCTGTTTTTT
cdr3_length: 13; j_call: TRBJ2-5; clone_size: NA; d_call: NA; v_call: TRBV30; cdr3_aa: CAWSVGLQETQYF; cdr3_nt: TGTGCCTGGAGTGTAGGGCTCCAAGAGACCCAGTACTTC
cdr3_length: 16; j_call: TRBJ2-1; clone_size: NA; d_call: TRBD2; v_call: TRBV4-1; cdr3_aa: CASSQEAASGYNEQFF; cdr3_nt: TGCGCCAGCAGCCAAGAGGCGGCTAGCGGATACAATGAGCAGTTCTTC
cdr3_length: 13; j_call: TRBJ2-5; clone_size: NA; d_call: NA; v_call: TRBV12-3/TRBV12-4; cdr3_aa: CASSTRTEETQYF; cdr3_nt: TGTGCCAGCAGTACCAGGACAGAAGAGACCCAGTACTTC
cdr3_length: 16; j_call: TRBJ1-5; clone_size: NA; d_call: NA; v_call: TRBV28; cdr3_aa: CASSRSQASFNQPQHF; cdr3_nt: TGTGCCAGCAGCCGCTCTCAGGCCTCGTTCAATCAGCCCCAGCATTTT
cdr3_length: 13; j_call: TRBJ2-7; clone_size: once; d_call: NA; v_call: TRBV19; cdr3_aa: CASSIGPPYEQYF; cdr3_nt: TGTGCCAGTAGTATAGGCCCCCCCTACGAGCAGTACTTC
cdr3_length: 18; j_call: TRBJ2-2; clone_size: NA; d_call: TRBD1; v_call: TRBV24-1; cdr3_aa: CATSDPDRFPLNTGELFF; cdr3_nt: TGTGCCACCAGTGACCCGGACAGGTTTCCCTTAAACACCGGGGAGCTGTTTTTT
cdr3_length: 11; j_call: TRBJ1-2; clone_size: few; d_call: NA; v_call: TRBV12-3/TRBV12-4; cdr3_aa: CASSNNYGYTF; cdr3_nt: TGTGCCAGCAGTAATAACTATGGCTACACCTTC
cdr3_length: 12; j_call: TRBJ1-1; clone_size: NA; d_call: NA; v_call: TRBV29-1; cdr3_aa: CSVANLNTEAFF; cdr3_nt: TGCAGCGTTGCAAACCTGAACACTGAAGCTTTCTTT
cdr3_length: 14; j_call: TRBJ2-2; clone_size: NA; d_call: NA; v_call: TRBV25-1; cdr3_aa: CASSEGRDTGELFF; cdr3_nt: TGTGCCAGCAGTGAAGGTCGGGACACCGGGGAGCTGTTTTTT
cdr3_length: 14; j_call: TRBJ1-6; clone_size: NA; d_call: NA; v_call: TRBV6-6; cdr3_aa: CASSYRASDSPLHF; cdr3_nt: TGTGCCAGCAGTTACCGCGCAAGCGATTCACCCCTCCACTTT
cdr3_length: 15; j_call: TRBJ1-3; clone_size: NA; d_call: NA; v_call: TRBV10-3; cdr3_aa: CAIRETESLGNTIYF; cdr3_nt: TGTGCCATCAGAGAAACAGAGTCTCTGGGAAACACCATATATTTT
cdr3_length: 11; j_call: TRBJ1-1; clone_size: once; d_call: NA; v_call: TRBV12-3/TRBV12-4; cdr3_aa: CASSRNTEAFF; cdr3_nt: TGTGCCAGCAGCCGAAACACTGAAGCTTTCTTT
cdr3_length: 14; j_call: TRBJ1-2; clone_size: NA; d_call: NA; v_call: TRBV2; cdr3_aa: CASTQAWPPGGYTF; cdr3_nt: TGTGCCAGCACCCAAGCCTGGCCTCCCGGGGGCTACACCTTC
cdr3_length: 12; j_call: TRBJ1-1; clone_size: NA; d_call: NA; v_call: TRBV11-3; cdr3_aa: CASSSRGGRAFF; cdr3_nt: TGTGCCAGCAGCTCGCGGGGGGGGAGAGCTTTCTTT
cdr3_length: 12; j_call: TRBJ2-1; clone_size: NA; d_call: TRBD1; v_call: TRBV29-1; cdr3_aa: CSVGGQGDEQFF; cdr3_nt: TGCAGCGTTGGTGGGCAGGGGGATGAGCAGTTCTTC
cdr3_length: 11; j_call: TRBJ2-7; clone_size: NA; d_call: NA; v_call: TRBV30; cdr3_aa: CAWSFAYEQYF; cdr3_nt: TGTGCCTGGAGTTTTGCCTACGAGCAGTACTTC
cdr3_length: 14; j_call: TRBJ1-1; clone_size: NA; d_call: TRBD1; v_call: TRBV2; cdr3_aa: CASKTGARNTEAFF; cdr3_nt: TGTGCCAGCAAGACAGGGGCCAGAAACACTGAAGCTTTCTTT
cdr3_length: 15; j_call: TRBJ2-7; clone_size: NA; d_call: TRBD2; v_call: TRBV2; cdr3_aa: CASSEAASGSYEQYF; cdr3_nt: TGTGCCAGCAGTGAAGCGGCTAGCGGCAGCTACGAGCAGTACTTC
cdr3_length: 15; j_call: TRBJ2-1; clone_size: NA; d_call: TRBD2; v_call: TRBV5-1; cdr3_aa: CASSLGGGTHNEQFF; cdr3_nt: TGCGCCAGCAGCTTGGGGGGGGGAACCCACAATGAGCAGTTCTTC
cdr3_length: 12; j_call: TRBJ1-5; clone_size: NA; d_call: NA; v_call: TRBV3-1/TRBV3-2; cdr3_aa: CASSLSNQPQHF; cdr3_nt: TGTGCCAGCAGCCTGAGCAATCAGCCCCAGCATTTT
cdr3_length: 14; j_call: TRBJ1-5; clone_size: NA; d_call: TRBD1; v_call: TRBV27; cdr3_aa: CASSSDRAVQPQHF; cdr3_nt: TGTGCCAGCAGCTCAGACAGGGCAGTTCAGCCCCAGCATTTT
cdr3_length: 13; j_call: TRBJ1-5; clone_size: NA; d_call: NA; v_call: TRBV30; cdr3_aa: CAWSLTSNQPQHF; cdr3_nt: TGTGCCTGGAGCCTTACTAGCAATCAGCCCCAGCATTTT
cdr3_length: 11; j_call: TRBJ2-7; clone_size: NA; d_call: TRBD1; v_call: TRBV6-5; cdr3_aa: CASYDREEQYF; cdr3_nt: TGTGCCAGCTACGACAGGGAAGAGCAGTACTTC
cdr3_length: 13; j_call: TRBJ1-5; clone_size: NA; d_call: NA; v_call: TRBV5-1; cdr3_aa: CASSLERNQPQHF; cdr3_nt: TGCGCCAGCAGCTTGGAGCGCAATCAGCCCCAGCATTTT
cdr3_length: 16; j_call: TRBJ2-4; clone_size: NA; d_call: TRBD1; v_call: TRBV18; cdr3_aa: CASSSGQGAWGNIQYF; cdr3_nt: TGTGCCAGCTCATCGGGACAGGGGGCCTGGGGAAACATTCAGTACTTC
cdr3_length: 15; j_call: TRBJ1-1; clone_size: NA; d_call: NA; v_call: TRBV7-2; cdr3_aa: CASGHGGGGRTEAFF; cdr3_nt: TGTGCCAGCGGCCACGGGGGCGGGGGTCGCACTGAAGCTTTCTTT
cdr3_length: 16; j_call: TRBJ1-1; clone_size: NA; d_call: TRBD1; v_call: TRBV19; cdr3_aa: CASSIRQGPGSTEAFF; cdr3_nt: TGTGCCAGTAGTATCCGACAGGGGCCCGGAAGTACTGAAGCTTTCTTT
cdr3_length: 11; j_call: TRBJ2-5; clone_size: NA; d_call: NA; v_call: TRBV7-9; cdr3_aa: CASSPVETQYF; cdr3_nt: TGTGCCAGCAGCCCTGTGGAGACCCAGTACTTC
cdr3_length: 11; j_call: TRBJ1-2; clone_size: NA; d_call: NA; v_call: TRBV29-1; cdr3_aa: CSVVVGYGYTF; cdr3_nt: TGCAGCGTCGTAGTGGGATATGGCTACACCTTC
cdr3_length: 13; j_call: TRBJ1-1; clone_size: NA; d_call: NA; v_call: TRBV13; cdr3_aa: CASSLGRRGEAFF; cdr3_nt: TGTGCCAGCAGCTTAGGACGTCGGGGGGAAGCTTTCTTT
cdr3_length: 15; j_call: TRBJ2-1; clone_size: NA; d_call: TRBD2; v_call: TRBV28; cdr3_aa: CASSPGLAGANEQFF; cdr3_nt: TGTGCCAGCAGCCCCGGACTAGCGGGAGCAAATGAGCAGTTCTTC
cdr3_length: 14; j_call: TRBJ1-1; clone_size: NA; d_call: NA; v_call: TRBV2; cdr3_aa: CASSGRGGNTEAFF; cdr3_nt: TGTGCCAGCAGTGGGCGGGGAGGGAACACTGAAGCTTTCTTT
cdr3_length: 18; j_call: TRBJ2-3; clone_size: NA; d_call: TRBD2; v_call: TRBV4-2; cdr3_aa: CASSQVAQLATSTDTQYF; cdr3_nt: TGTGCCAGCAGCCAAGTGGCCCAACTAGCGACTAGCACAGATACGCAGTATTTT
cdr3_length: 16; j_call: TRBJ2-7; clone_size: NA; d_call: TRBD1; v_call: TRBV5-1; cdr3_aa: CASSAGRTGDIYEQYF; cdr3_nt: TGCGCCAGCAGCGCTGGCCGGACAGGGGATATCTACGAGCAGTACTTC
cdr3_length: 15; j_call: TRBJ1-2; clone_size: NA; d_call: TRBD1; v_call: TRBV7-9; cdr3_aa: CASSFDRAANYGYTF; cdr3_nt: TGTGCCAGCAGTTTCGACAGGGCGGCTAACTATGGCTACACCTTC
cdr3_length: 15; j_call: TRBJ2-3; clone_size: once; d_call: TRBD2; v_call: TRBV6-5; cdr3_aa: CASSTSGRGPDTQYF; cdr3_nt: TGTGCCAGCAGCACCAGCGGGAGGGGGCCAGATACGCAGTATTTT
cdr3_length: 15; j_call: TRBJ2-7; clone_size: NA; d_call: TRBD2; v_call: TRBV4-1; cdr3_aa: CASSQGLAGYYEQYF; cdr3_nt: TGCGCCAGCAGCCAGGGCCTAGCGGGCTACTACGAGCAGTACTTC
cdr3_length: 20; j_call: TRBJ1-6; clone_size: NA; d_call: NA; v_call: TRBV2; cdr3_aa: CASTARQIFLVVMRDSPLHF; cdr3_nt: TGTGCCAGCACTGCCCGACAGATCTTCTTGGTTGTGATGCGGGATTCACCCCTCCACTTT